This T cell receptor beta chain derives from a study of immune evolution from preneoplasia to lung adenocarcinoma. Study-level information: HLA loss of heterozygosity: around 6.5% AIS, around 16% MIA, approximately 35% ADC, none AAH. Study-level results: From normal lung to invasive adenocarcinoma, top clone frequencies appeared to decrease. Clonality was highest in normal lung, lower in later-stage lesions apparently.

The CDR3 spans 13 residues, counting both ends. Germline values: CDR1 SGHVS, CDR2 FNYEAQ. The method was immunoSEQ multiplex PCR; TCRdb's version includes in-frame clones alone and lacks a portion of them. The sample records 3,500 to 4,000 clones, more than 65% being singletons. Patient tissue came from resections in Japan or China, 2014–2017. In the case of this clone: Its target is unknown. It is unclear where the CDR3 begins or ends on the DNA, so no DNA is shown, and the CDR3 is as TCRdb lists it.

Specimen: FFPE minimally invasive lung adenocarcinoma tissue. The receptor comes from a person aged 55-80 years with lung adenocarcinoma. This chain uses TRBV7-6 with TRBJ2-7; the D call in the table, TRBD1, was not verified against the DNA. Here the CDR3 reads CASSGVGQGNKYF.